Each of the 16 T cell receptor beta chains below was sequenced from the same sample in a study of blood T cell repertoires in COVID-19. The protocol was immunoSEQ multiplex PCR, while the TCRdb copy is restricted to in-frame clones and leaves out a portion. The sample contains under 250,000 clones, 70% to 90% of which appear only once. The sequenced material came from PBMCs or T cells enriched from blood (not recorded which). The receptors were gathered from a man aged 25-40 years who had recovered from COVID-19.

CDR3 coding DNA: TGTGCCAGCAGCCAAAGGAACAGACGTGGGGGCGGTAACACTGAAGCTTTCTTT. This sequence encodes CASSQRNRRGGGNTEAFF. The chain has TRBV4-2 and TRBJ1-1, with D possibly being TRBD1 (6 bases). The CDR3 spans 18 residues. V was cut by 2 bases and J by 2 bases, with 21 bases left in between. Germline CDR1 LGHNA, CDR2 YNFKEQ.

This chain joins TRBV27 and TRBJ2-2; TRBD2 matches 7 bases. J gave up 7 bases and V 3 bases, and 11 bases lay outside the gene matches. Germline loops: CDR1 MNHEY, CDR2 SMNVEV (reference sequence). The CDR3 length is 16 residues. CDR3 bases: TGTGCCAGCAGTTTCCGGCGGGGGACCATAGGCGGGGAGCTGTTTTTT. It translates to CASSFRRGTIGGELFF.

V is TRBV4-1 and J is TRBJ1-3, with D possibly being TRBD1 (5 bases). Per the germline V gene, CDR1 is MGHRA and CDR2 is YSYEKL. The CDR3 is 17 residues long. V was shortened by 1 base and J by 0 bases, with 13 bases between the two germline ends. This chain's CDR3 is CASSQGQGPLSGNTIYF. The CDR3 DNA follows: TGCGCCAGCAGCCAAGGGCAGGGCCCACTCTCTGGAAACACCATATATTTT.

V and J are TRBV6-5 and TRBJ1-2; 10 nucleotides match TRBD1. The germline gives CDR1 MNHEY, CDR2 SVGAGI. The CDR3 runs to 15 residues. The J segment lost 6 bases and the V segment lost 2 bases, leaving 6 bases of the junction unmatched. This chain's CDR3 is CASSYPGTGVDGYTF. The CDR3 region has the DNA TGTGCCAGCAGTTACCCAGGGACAGGGGTGGATGGCTACACCTTC.

This clone was seen a handful of times. The CDR3 sequence is CASSLPTQGSYEQYF. For the CDR3, the DNA is TGTGCCAGCAGCCTCCCCACACAGGGTTCCTACGAGCAGTACTTC. The rearrangement links TRBV28 to TRBJ2-7; weak D call: TRBD1 (6 bases). This CDR3 has 15 residues. Germline CDR1 reads MDHEN; CDR2 reads SYDVKM. The V and J ends lost 6 bases and 1 base respectively, with 16 bases between them.

The rearrangement uses TRBV18 and TRBJ1-4; D is ambiguous. Between the trimmed V and J ends, which lost 3 bases and 7 bases, there was a span of 12 bases. CDR1 KGHSH and CDR2 LQKENI come from the germline V gene. The CDR3 length is 14 residues. The CDR3 nucleotides read TGTGCCAGCTCACCGGGGAGGGAGGCTGAAAAACTGTTTTTT. Protein product: CASSPGREAEKLFF. Using reference TRBV18 and TRBJ1-4 for the parts outside the CDR3, the full variable domain is NAGVMQNPRHLVRRRGQEARLRCSPMKGHSHVYWYRQLPEEGLKFMVYLQKENIIDESGMPKERFSAEFPKEGPSILRIQQVVRGDSAAYFCASSPGREAEKLFFGSGTQLSVL.

This sequence joins TRBV6-2 or TRBV6-3 and TRBJ1-5, with 9 bases that match TRBD1. The germline CDR1 and CDR2 sequences are MNHEY and SVGEGT. V was pared by 5 bases and J by 2 bases, with 10 bases of the junction left unmatched. The CDR3 has 17 amino acids. The CDR3 here is CASSRRQGESRNQPQHF. The CDR3 region has the DNA TGTGCCAGCAGTAGGCGACAGGGGGAATCCCGCAATCAGCCCCAGCATTTT.

V usage is TRBV5-1 and J usage is TRBJ2-7, with 7 bases lining up with TRBD1. Trimming cost V 0 bases and J 3 bases; bases outside gene matches: 3. The germline CDR1 and CDR2 sequences are SGHRS and YFSETQ. The CDR3 extends over 14 amino acids. The CDR3 region has the DNA TGCGCCAGCAGCTTGGTACAGGGGAGCTACGAGCAGTACTTC. Protein product: CASSLVQGSYEQYF. Variable domain in full (rest from reference TRBV5-1 and TRBJ2-7): KAGVTQTPRYLIKTRGQQVTLSCSPISGHRSVSWYQQTPGQGLQFLFEYFSETQRNKGNFPGRFSGRQFSNSRSEMNVSTLELGDSALYLCASSLVQGSYEQYFGPGTRLTVT.

The chain has TRBV6-5 and TRBJ2-5; 8 bases fit TRBD2. CDR1 and CDR2 (germline): MNHEY, SVGAGI. Unmatched junction bases numbered 10, after V lost 6 bases and J lost 4 bases. The CDR3 runs 15 residues. The CDR3 region is CASSPTGGPGETQYF. CDR3 in DNA: TGTGCCAGCAGCCCCACGGGGGGGCCGGGAGAGACCCAGTACTTC.

V is TRBV9 and J is TRBJ2-2, with 9 bases identical to TRBD1. Germline V gene data show CDR1 as SGDLS and CDR2 as YYNGEE. J was trimmed by 10 bases and V by 2 bases; bases with no gene match: 12. The CDR3 is 16 residues long. The chain's CDR3 is CASSVNRDRAPEELFF. CDR3 sequence (DNA): TGTGCCAGCAGCGTGAACCGGGACAGGGCCCCCGAGGAGCTGTTTTTT. The full variable domain, with the rest looked up from reference TRBV9 and TRBJ2-2, is DSGVTQTPKHLITATGQRVTLRCSPRSGDLSVYWYQQSLDQGLQFLIQYYNGEERAKGNILERFSAQQFPDLHSELNLSSLELGDSALYFCASSVNRDRAPEELFFGEGSRLTVL.

V gene TRBV5-1 combines with J gene TRBJ2-2; 12 bases line up with TRBD2. CDR1 is SGHRS, CDR2 YFSETQ, per germline. With 2 bases clipped from V and 6 bases from J, the junction kept 2 bases outside the gene matches. CDR3 length equals 15 residues. In nucleotides, the CDR3 is TGCGCCAGCAGCTTCAGGACTAGCGGGGCCGGGGAGCTGTTTTTT. This gives the protein CASSFRTSGAGELFF.

The V call is TRBV27, the J call TRBJ2-7; 8 bases fit TRBD2. The CDR3 loop spans 14 amino acids. Unmatched junction bases numbered 4, after V lost 6 bases and J lost 0 bases. CDR1 is MNHEY, CDR2 SMNVEV, per germline (reference sequence). The CDR3 here is CASRLGTSSYEQYF. CDR3 DNA sequence: TGTGCCAGCAGGTTGGGGACTAGCTCCTACGAGCAGTACTTC.

The chain combines TRBV5-4 with TRBJ2-7; 8 bases are shared with TRBD1. This CDR3 region has 15 residues. V shed 2 bases, J shed 4 bases, and the junction held 8 bases outside the gene matches. The germline V gene encodes CDR1 SGHNT and CDR2 YYREEE (reference sequence). The DNA of the CDR3 is TGTGCCAGCAGCTTATTGGGACAGGCCTTTTACGAGCAGTACTTC. Its translation: CASSLLGQAFYEQYF.

The CDR3 coding sequence is TGTGCCAGTAGTATGGGGAATATTGGGACTAGGTCCGCCGGGGAGCTGTTTTTT. Its protein is CASSMGNIGTRSAGELFF. The chain carries TRBV19 and TRBJ2-2, with TRBD2 matching 8 bases. In germline, CDR1 is LNHDA, CDR2 SQIVND (reference sequence). The J segment lost 6 bases and the V segment lost 3 bases, leaving 15 bases of the junction unmatched. The CDR3 contains 18 residues.

This chain uses TRBV28 with TRBJ1-2; 11 nucleotides line up with TRBD1. V dropped 4 bases and J dropped 4; count of bases not matched to a gene: 2. Per the germline V gene, CDR1 is MDHEN and CDR2 is SYDVKM. The CDR3 runs 14 residues. The CDR3 DNA reads TGTGCCAGCAGTTGGGGGACAGGGGGCTATGGCTACACCTTC. Translation gives CASSWGTGGYGYTF.

The chain links TRBV18 to TRBJ1-2; 11 bases align to TRBD1. Germline-derived CDR1 and CDR2 are KGHSH and LQKENI. The V and J ends lost 2 bases and 7 bases, in that order; junction bases with no gene match: 6. This CDR3 comprises 15 residues. As DNA, the CDR3 is TGTGCCAGCTCACCAGGACAGGGGGCGCGGTCTGGCTACACCTTC. Encoded protein: CASSPGQGARSGYTF.